This is a list of T cell receptor beta chains from one sample in a study of type 1 regulatory T cells. MiXCR, run by TCRdb on the reads, gives a single entry per CDR3 protein. The sample consists of about 97,000 distinct CDR3 sequences, roughly 28% of them appearing once. Sequencing was performed on CD4+ T cells, either the whole sample or a sorted fraction (not recorded which). These receptors were collected from a human donor in good health. Both conserved end residues are part of each CDR3. The D gene is left open where the match is weak. The size entry is marked missing in some rows and otherwise reads once, few, many or a size class.

j_call | d_call | v_call | cdr3_length | clone_size | cdr3_aa | cdr3_nt
TRBJ2-2 | TRBD1 | TRBV7-2 | 16 | few | CASSLAGRGRTGELFF | TGTGCCAGCAGCTTAGCGGGCAGGGGGCGCACCGGGGAGCTGTTTTTT
TRBJ2-4 | TRBD1 | TRBV20-1 | 15 | few | CSARTTGGKRDIQYF | TGCAGTGCTAGAACAACAGGGGGCAAGAGGGACATTCAGTACTTC
TRBJ2-7 | . | TRBV28 | 12 | few | CASSLLQYEQYF | TGTGCCAGCAGTTTACTTCAGTACGAGCAGTACTTC
TRBJ2-7 | . | TRBV20-1 | 13 | few | CSANPGVSAEQYF | TGCAGTGCAAACCCGGGAGTCTCTGCCGAGCAGTACTTC
TRBJ2-1 | . | TRBV20-1 | 14 | few | CSAVQGISYNEQFF | TGCAGTGCGGTACAGGGAATATCCTACAATGAGCAGTTCTTC
TRBJ1-1 | . | TRBV20-1 | 12 | few | CSARGANTEAFF | TGCAGTGCTAGAGGAGCGAACACTGAAGCTTTCTTT
TRBJ2-7 | . | TRBV3-1 | 12 | once | CASSPSRGEQYF | TGTGCCAGCAGCCCTAGTAGGGGTGAGCAGTACTTC
TRBJ2-1 | . | TRBV7-6 | 11 | . | CTSSFRDEQFF | TGTACCAGCAGCTTTCGCGATGAGCAGTTCTTC
TRBJ1-1 | . | TRBV5-5 | 12 | . | CASSLAFTEAFF | TGTGCCAGCAGCTTGGCGTTCACTGAAGCTTTCTTT
TRBJ2-7 | TRBD2 | TRBV7-2 | 14 | . | CASSRTSPSYEQYF | TGTGCCAGCAGCAGGACTAGCCCTTCCTACGAGCAGTACTTC
TRBJ1-2 | . | TRBV7-9 | 13 | . | CASGLRINYGYTF | TGTGCCAGCGGCTTACGGATTAACTATGGCTACACCTTC
TRBJ1-5 | TRBD1 | TRBV5-1 | 15 | . | CASSPGQGMGQPQHF | TGCGCCAGCAGCCCGGGACAGGGGATGGGTCAGCCCCAGCATTTT
TRBJ2-5 | . | TRBV27 | 15 | . | CATSRERWGRETQYF | TGTGCCACCAGCAGGGAACGGTGGGGGAGAGAGACCCAGTACTTC
TRBJ2-2 | . | TRBV5-1 | 15 | few | CASSLFDVGPGELFF | TGCGCCAGCAGCTTGTTTGATGTGGGCCCCGGGGAGCTGTTTTTT
TRBJ2-2 | . | TRBV19 | 17 | once | CASTSTTGDLNTGELFF | TGTGCCAGTACCTCCACGACGGGGGACCTGAACACCGGGGAGCTGTTTTTT
TRBJ2-1 | TRBD1 | TRBV4-1 | 18 | few | CASSPPPNMGQGGIGQFF | TGCGCCAGCAGCCCACCACCCAATATGGGACAGGGGGGGATTGGGCAGTTCTTC
TRBJ2-1 | TRBD2 | TRBV20-1 | 16 | . | CSALTNRGTSDNEQFF | TGCAGTGCCCTAACGAACCGGGGGACTAGCGACAATGAGCAGTTCTTC
TRBJ2-1 | TRBD1 | TRBV11-2 | 15 | few | CASSSGTGFYNEQFF | TGTGCCAGCAGCTCCGGGACAGGGTTTTACAATGAGCAGTTCTTC
TRBJ1-1 | . | TRBV5-4 | 14 | . | CASRDIFSNTEAFF | TGTGCCAGCAGGGACATCTTTTCGAACACTGAAGCTTTCTTT
TRBJ2-1 | TRBD2 | TRBV18 | 14 | . | CASSPRDYPNEQFF | TGTGCCAGCTCACCACGGGACTACCCCAATGAGCAGTTCTTC
TRBJ2-2 | TRBD1 | TRBV7-3 | 16 | . | CASSLSGQGATGELFF | TGTGCCAGCAGCTTATCGGGACAGGGGGCCACCGGGGAGCTGTTTTTT
TRBJ2-1 | TRBD2 | TRBV7-2 | 16 | . | CASSLRIAGGVNEQFF | TGTGCCAGCAGCTTACGGATAGCGGGGGGGGTGAATGAGCAGTTCTTC
TRBJ1-1 | . | TRBV5-4 | 14 | many | CASSLGGTSTEAFF | TGTGCCAGCAGCTTAGGGGGTACGAGCACTGAAGCTTTCTTT
TRBJ2-2 | TRBD2 | TRBV27 | 19 | . | CASSLSGLAGVGGTGELFF | TGTGCCAGCAGTTTATCCGGCCTAGCGGGGGTCGGTGGCACCGGGGAGCTGTTTTTT
TRBJ2-1 | . | TRBV24-1 | 20 | . | CATSDPAGTDTMLGYNEQFF | TGTGCCACCAGTGACCCGGCAGGGACTGACACTATGTTAGGCTACAATGAGCAGTTCTTC
TRBJ2-3 | . | TRBV9 | 14 | . | CASSGRAYTDTQYF | TGTGCCAGCAGCGGAAGAGCCTACACAGATACGCAGTATTTT
TRBJ1-1 | . | TRBV3-1 | 15 | . | CASSQAGTGNTEAFF | TGTGCCAGCAGCCAAGCCGGGACGGGGAACACTGAAGCTTTCTTT
TRBJ2-7 | . | TRBV25-1 | 12 | few | CASSGPSYEQYF | TGTGCCAGCAGTGGCCCCTCCTACGAGCAGTACTTC
TRBJ2-3 | . | TRBV7-9 | 16 | many | CASSLGEVPGTDTQYF | TGTGCCAGCAGCTTAGGGGAGGTCCCCGGCACAGATACGCAGTATTTT
TRBJ2-7 | . | TRBV7-2 | 15 | few | CASSLVPGAAYEQYF | TGTGCCAGCAGCTTAGTTCCAGGGGCTGCCTACGAGCAGTACTTC
TRBJ2-7 | . | TRBV2 | 14 | few | CASSETTYSYEQYF | TGTGCCAGCAGTGAAACAACATACTCCTACGAGCAGTACTTC
TRBJ2-1 | . | TRBV20-1 | 9 | few | CSYYNEQFF | TGCAGTTATTACAATGAGCAGTTCTTC
TRBJ2-7 | TRBD1 | TRBV5-1 | 17 | . | CASSPSPGQDTSSEQYF | TGCGCCAGCAGCCCCAGCCCCGGACAGGATACCTCATCCGAGCAGTACTTC
TRBJ2-3 | . | TRBV29-1 | 15 | . | CSVEAARAYTDTQYF | TGCAGCGTTGAAGCGGCTAGGGCCTACACAGATACGCAGTATTTT
TRBJ2-2 | . | TRBV9 | 15 | . | CASSVVGRGTGELFF | TGTGCCAGCAGCGTAGTAGGGCGTGGTACCGGGGAGCTGTTTTTT
TRBJ2-7 | TRBD1 | TRBV5-1 | 13 | few | CASRGQGNYEQYF | TGCGCCAGCAGGGGACAGGGGAACTACGAGCAGTACTTC
TRBJ2-5 | . | TRBV5-1 | 15 | . | CASSWMDGGRETQYF | TGCGCCAGCAGCTGGATGGATGGCGGTCGAGAGACCCAGTACTTC
TRBJ2-3 | . | TRBV7-2 | 14 | . | CASSLGGSLDTQYF | TGTGCCAGCAGCTTAGGAGGGAGTCTAGATACGCAGTATTTT
TRBJ2-7 | . | TRBV4-1 | 16 | . | CASRQTADRETYEQYF | TGCGCCAGCAGGCAGACAGCGGACAGAGAGACCTACGAGCAGTACTTC
TRBJ1-2 | . | TRBV3-1 | 11 | few | CASSQDNRSAF | TGTGCCAGCAGCCAAGATAACAGGTCGGCCTTC
TRBJ1-1 | . | TRBV7-8 | 15 | . | CASSLGDTMNTEAFF | TGTGCCAGCAGCTTAGGGGACACAATGAACACTGAAGCTTTCTTT
TRBJ1-1 | TRBD1 | TRBV7-8 | 16 | . | CASRAGQGIGNTEAFF | TGTGCCAGCAGGGCGGGACAGGGGATCGGGAACACTGAAGCTTTCTTT
TRBJ2-1 | . | TRBV25-1 | 15 | . | CASSAAGAGGNEQFF | TGTGCCAGCAGTGCGGCAGGGGCCGGGGGCAATGAGCAGTTCTTC
TRBJ1-5 | . | TRBV20-1 | 15 | . | CSARVGGYSNQPQHF | TGCAGTGCTAGAGTAGGGGGATATAGCAATCAGCCCCAGCATTTT
TRBJ2-3 | . | TRBV10-1 | 12 | once | CASSVTRDTQYF | TGCGCCAGCAGTGTTACTCGAGATACGCAGTATTTT
TRBJ2-7 | TRBD2 | TRBV5-1 | 13 | many | CASSWSGSAEQYF | TGCGCCAGCAGCTGGAGCGGGAGCGCCGAGCAGTACTTC
TRBJ2-7 | TRBD1 | TRBV28 | 14 | once | CDSSTGTGAFEQYF | TGTGACAGCAGCACCGGGACAGGGGCTTTCGAGCAGTACTTC
TRBJ2-5 | TRBD1 | TRBV29-1 | 12 | . | CSVVTGGETQYF | TGCAGCGTTGTGACAGGGGGAGAGACCCAGTACTTC
TRBJ2-3 | TRBD2 | TRBV20-1 | 16 | few | CSASSTILAGGGTQYF | TGCAGTGCTAGCTCTACCATCTTAGCGGGAGGCGGTACGCAGTATTTT
TRBJ2-1 | . | TRBV29-1 | 10 | . | CSGWDNEQFF | TGCAGCGGCTGGGACAATGAGCAGTTCTTC
TRBJ2-7 | TRBD1 | TRBV11-2 | 14 | few | CASSDRQGAHEQYF | TGTGCCAGCAGTGATAGACAGGGGGCCCACGAGCAGTACTTC
TRBJ1-2 | . | TRBV29-1 | 11 | few | CSVDSVGGYTF | TGCAGCGTTGACTCGGTTGGGGGCTACACCTTC
TRBJ1-3 | . | TRBV5-6 | 14 | few | CASSLVQTGNTIYF | TGTGCCAGCAGCTTGGTTCAGACTGGAAACACCATATATTTT
TRBJ2-3 | TRBD2 | TRBV20-1 | 15 | . | CSARDVAGEGYTQYF | TGCAGTGCTCGAGATGTCGCGGGAGAGGGGTATACGCAGTATTTT
TRBJ1-1 | . | TRBV19 | 17 | few | CASSPMGSGYRDTEAFF | TGTGCCAGTAGTCCGATGGGATCGGGATATCGGGACACTGAAGCTTTCTTT
TRBJ2-2 | . | TRBV12-3/TRBV12-4 | 15 | . | CASSPQGTFTGELFF | TGTGCCAGCAGTCCACAGGGTACGTTCACCGGGGAGCTGTTTTTT
TRBJ1-1 | . | TRBV7-2 | 13 | . | CASSLSGSTEAFF | TGTGCCAGCAGCTTATCAGGGAGCACTGAAGCTTTCTTT